The next 8 T cell receptor beta chains were all read from a single sample in a study of Tregs in tolerant kidney transplant recipients. TCRdb's copy holds only in-frame clones and misses some; the assay was immunoSEQ multiplex PCR. The profile shows roughly 80,000 clones, approximately 98% of them singletons. The input for sequencing was CD4+ T cells from blood, taken before the transplant. Receptors originate from a human donor who received a combined kidney and bone marrow transplant.

J is TRBJ2-3 and V is TRBV10-3; possible D gene TRBD2, 6 bases. The V gene lost 7 bases and the J gene lost 2 bases, with 13 bases spanning the gap. The CDR3 loop spans 14 amino acids. In germline, CDR1 is ENHRY, CDR2 SYGVKD. As DNA, the CDR3 is TGTGCCATCACCCCGGGACTCTACACAGATACGCAGTATTTT. Encoded protein: CAITPGLYTDTQYF.

The chain links TRBV7-9 to TRBJ2-7; D is possibly TRBD1 (6 bases). V dropped 6 bases and J dropped 6 bases, with 12 bases sitting between them. The CDR3 totals 12 residues. Germline-derived CDR1 and CDR2 are SEHNR and FQNEAQ (reference sequence). The CDR3 region has the DNA TGTGCCAGCAGTTTAACAGGGCCCGAGCAGTACTTC. As protein: CASSLTGPEQYF.

The V gene is TRBV4-3, the J gene TRBJ1-1; 8 bases are a match to TRBD1. Germline V CDR1 and CDR2: LGHNA, YSLEER. J was trimmed by 1 base and V by 3 bases; bases with no gene match: 4. The CDR3 length is 15 residues. CDR3 nucleotide sequence: TGCGCCAGCAGCCATATACAGGGGGGGAACACTGAAGCTTTCTTT. Its translation is CASSHIQGGNTEAFF.

The V and J genes are TRBV5-4 and TRBJ2-7; D perhaps matches TRBD1 (5 bases). The V end was cut by 4 bases, the J end by 6 bases, with 14 bases between. This CDR3 contains 13 residues. Germline V gene lookup returns CDR1 SGHNT and CDR2 YYREEE (reference sequence). The CDR3 DNA sequence: TGTGCCAGCAGCCGGAATACAGGTTCCGAGCAGTACTTC. The encoded protein is CASSRNTGSEQYF.

The chain joins TRBV4-2 to TRBJ2-7, with D tentatively TRBD1 (5 bases). The V end lost 0 bases, the J end lost 2 bases, and 17 bases lay between the germline ends. CDR3 size: 17 residues. CDR1 is LGHNA, CDR2 YNFKEQ, per germline. Here the CDR3 reads CASSQEGVSPGPYEQYF. CDR3 bases: TGTGCCAGCAGCCAAGAAGGGGTCAGCCCAGGCCCCTACGAGCAGTACTTC.

This chain uses TRBV5-1 with TRBJ1-4; tentative D call: TRBD1 (6 bases). CDR1 is SGHRS and CDR2 is YFSETQ in the germline V gene. Deletions cut 0 bases from V and 6 bases from J, with 6 bases between. This CDR3 has 13 amino acids. This CDR3 reads CASSLGTDEKLFF. The CDR3 region has the DNA TGCGCCAGCAGCTTGGGGACAGATGAAAAACTGTTTTTT.

The chain employs TRBV5-1 and TRBJ2-7, with D possibly matching TRBD2 (6 bases). With 3 bases removed from V and 0 bases from J, the gap between germline ends came to 10 bases. Germline V gene sequence: CDR1 SGHRS, CDR2 YFSETQ. The CDR3 is made up of 14 amino acids. The CDR3 sequence is CASSWGESSYEQYF. The CDR3 DNA reads TGCGCCAGCAGCTGGGGGGAGAGCTCCTACGAGCAGTACTTC.

This chain joins TRBV4-1 and TRBJ2-1; possible D gene TRBD2, 5 bases. Germline loops: CDR1 MGHRA, CDR2 YSYEKL. Trimming removed 4 bases at V and 4 bases at J, with 20 bases between. The CDR3 runs 17 residues. In nucleotides, the CDR3 is TGCGCCAGCAGCCCAATCTTACTAGTTGGAGCTTACAATGAGCAGTTCTTC. Encoded protein: CASSPILLVGAYNEQFF.